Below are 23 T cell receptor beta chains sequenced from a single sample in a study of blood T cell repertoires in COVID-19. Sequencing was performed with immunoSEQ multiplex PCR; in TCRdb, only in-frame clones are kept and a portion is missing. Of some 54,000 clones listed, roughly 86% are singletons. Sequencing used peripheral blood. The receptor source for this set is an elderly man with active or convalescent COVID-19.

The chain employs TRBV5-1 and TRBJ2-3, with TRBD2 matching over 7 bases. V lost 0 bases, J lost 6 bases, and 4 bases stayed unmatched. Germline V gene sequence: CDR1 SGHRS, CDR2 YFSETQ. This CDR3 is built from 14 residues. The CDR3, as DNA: TGCGCCAGCAGCTTGGAGGGAGGGAGGGATACGCAGTATTTT. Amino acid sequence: CASSLEGGRDTQYF.

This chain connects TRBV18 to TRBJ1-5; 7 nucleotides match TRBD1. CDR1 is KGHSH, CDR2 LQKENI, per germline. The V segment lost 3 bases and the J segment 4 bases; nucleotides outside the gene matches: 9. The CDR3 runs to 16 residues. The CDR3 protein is CASSPRTGTANQPQHF. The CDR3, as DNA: TGTGCCAGCTCACCGCGTACCGGGACAGCAAATCAGCCCCAGCATTTT.

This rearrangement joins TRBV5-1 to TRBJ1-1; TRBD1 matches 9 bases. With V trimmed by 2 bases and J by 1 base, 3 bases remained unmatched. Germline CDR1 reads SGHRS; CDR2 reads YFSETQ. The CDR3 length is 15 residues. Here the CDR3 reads CASSFSGQGNTEAFF. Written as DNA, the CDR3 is TGCGCCAGCAGCTTCTCGGGACAGGGGAACACTGAAGCTTTCTTT.

CDR3 nucleotide sequence: TGTGCCAGCAGTGAGGCGGGACCCTACAATGAGCAGTTCTTC. Its protein product is CASSEAGPYNEQFF. The chain links TRBV6-1 to TRBJ2-1; TRBD2 might be the D (6 bases). Trimming removed 3 bases from V and 2 bases from J, with 8 bases in between. Looked up from germline, CDR1 is MNHNS and CDR2 is SASEGT. The CDR3 contains 14 residues.

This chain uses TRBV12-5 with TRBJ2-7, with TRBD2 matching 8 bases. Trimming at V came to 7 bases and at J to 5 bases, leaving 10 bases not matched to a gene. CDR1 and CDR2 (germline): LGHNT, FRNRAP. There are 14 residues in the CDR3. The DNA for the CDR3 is TGTGCTAGTGCCACGGGGGGGGTCAAAAACGAGCAGTACTTC. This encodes CASATGGVKNEQYF.

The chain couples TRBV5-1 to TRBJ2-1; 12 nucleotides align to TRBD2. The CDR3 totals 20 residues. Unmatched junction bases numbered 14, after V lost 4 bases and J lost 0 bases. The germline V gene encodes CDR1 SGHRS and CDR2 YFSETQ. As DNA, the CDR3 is TGCGCCAGCAGCCCCCTACCGGGACTAGCGGGCCAAAGCTCCTACAATGAGCAGTTCTTC. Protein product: CASSPLPGLAGQSSYNEQFF. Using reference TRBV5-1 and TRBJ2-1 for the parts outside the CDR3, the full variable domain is KAGVTQTPRYLIKTRGQQVTLSCSPISGHRSVSWYQQTPGQGLQFLFEYFSETQRNKGNFPGRFSGRQFSNSRSEMNVSTLELGDSALYLCASSPLPGLAGQSSYNEQFFGPGTRLTVL.

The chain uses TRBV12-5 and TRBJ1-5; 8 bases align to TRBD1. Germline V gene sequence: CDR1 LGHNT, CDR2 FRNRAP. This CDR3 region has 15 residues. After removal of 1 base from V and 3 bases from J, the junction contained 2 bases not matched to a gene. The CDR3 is CASGLGTGYNQPQHF. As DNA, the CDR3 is TGTGCTAGTGGTTTGGGGACAGGGTACAATCAGCCCCAGCATTTT.

The CDR3 here is CASSLAGASGLLNTGELFF. For the CDR3, the DNA is TGCGCCAGCAGCTTGGCTGGGGCTAGCGGGCTACTCAACACCGGGGAGCTGTTTTTT. The chain couples TRBV5-1 to TRBJ2-2; 8 bases are a match to TRBD2. Germline assignment: CDR1 SGHRS and CDR2 YFSETQ. The CDR3 loop spans 19 amino acids. The J segment lost 2 bases and the V segment lost 0 bases, leaving 12 bases of the junction unmatched.

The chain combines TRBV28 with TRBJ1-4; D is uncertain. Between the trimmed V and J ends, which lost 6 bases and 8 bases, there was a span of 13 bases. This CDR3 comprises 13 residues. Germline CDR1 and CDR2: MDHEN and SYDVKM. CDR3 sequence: CASSHSNGEKLFF. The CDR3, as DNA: TGTGCCAGCAGCCACAGCAATGGGGAAAAACTGTTTTTT.

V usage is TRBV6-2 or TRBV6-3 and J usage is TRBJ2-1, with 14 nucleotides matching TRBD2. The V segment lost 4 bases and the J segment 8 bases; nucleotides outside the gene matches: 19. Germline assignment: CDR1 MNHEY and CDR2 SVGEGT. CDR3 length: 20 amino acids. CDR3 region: CASSSPRLAGGKTRVYEQFF. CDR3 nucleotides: TGTGCCAGCAGTTCCCCCAGACTAGCGGGGGGGAAAACCCGAGTTTATGAGCAGTTCTTC.

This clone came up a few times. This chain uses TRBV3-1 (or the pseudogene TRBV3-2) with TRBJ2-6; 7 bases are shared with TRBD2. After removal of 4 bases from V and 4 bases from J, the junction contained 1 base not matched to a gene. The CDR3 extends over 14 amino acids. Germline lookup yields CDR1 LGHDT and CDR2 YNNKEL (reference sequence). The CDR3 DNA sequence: TGTGCCAGCAGCCGGGGACTAGGGGCCAACGTCCTGACTTTC. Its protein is CASSRGLGANVLTF.

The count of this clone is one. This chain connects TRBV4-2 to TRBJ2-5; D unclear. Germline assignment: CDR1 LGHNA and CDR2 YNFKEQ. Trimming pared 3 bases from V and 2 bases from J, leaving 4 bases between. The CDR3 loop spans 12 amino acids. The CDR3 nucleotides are TGTGCCAGCAGCCAGTTACAAGAGACCCAGTACTTC. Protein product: CASSQLQETQYF.

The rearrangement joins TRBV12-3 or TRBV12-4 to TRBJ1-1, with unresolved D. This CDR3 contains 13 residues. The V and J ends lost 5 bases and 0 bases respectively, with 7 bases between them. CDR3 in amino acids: CASSREVNTEAFF. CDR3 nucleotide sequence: TGTGCCAGCAGTAGGGAGGTGAACACTGAAGCTTTCTTT.

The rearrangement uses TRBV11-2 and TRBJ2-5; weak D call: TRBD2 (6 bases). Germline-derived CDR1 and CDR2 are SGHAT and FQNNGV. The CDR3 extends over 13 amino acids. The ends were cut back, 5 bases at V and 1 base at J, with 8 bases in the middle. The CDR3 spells CASSLSGQETQYF. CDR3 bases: TGTGCCAGCAGCCTTAGCGGCCAAGAGACCCAGTACTTC.

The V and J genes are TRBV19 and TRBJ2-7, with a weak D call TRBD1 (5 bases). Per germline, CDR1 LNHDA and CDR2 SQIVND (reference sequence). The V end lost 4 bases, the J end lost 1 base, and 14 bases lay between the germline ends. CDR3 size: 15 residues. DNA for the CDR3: TGTGCCAGTAGTACCCGGGCAGGGTGGTCCTACGAGCAGTACTTC. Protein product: CASSTRAGWSYEQYF.

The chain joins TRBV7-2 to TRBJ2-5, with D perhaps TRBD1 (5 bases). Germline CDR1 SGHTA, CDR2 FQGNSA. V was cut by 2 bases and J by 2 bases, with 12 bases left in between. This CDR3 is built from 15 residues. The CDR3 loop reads CASSLRRTGQETQYF. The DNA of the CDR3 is TGTGCCAGCAGCTTACGGCGCACAGGACAAGAGACCCAGTACTTC.

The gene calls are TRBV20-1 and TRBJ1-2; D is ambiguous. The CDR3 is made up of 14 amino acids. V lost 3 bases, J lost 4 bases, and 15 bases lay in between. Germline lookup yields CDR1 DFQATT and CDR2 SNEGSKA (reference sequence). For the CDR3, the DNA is TGCAGTGCTAGTTCCGGTGGGCAAATCTATGGCTACACCTTC. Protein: CSASSGGQIYGYTF.

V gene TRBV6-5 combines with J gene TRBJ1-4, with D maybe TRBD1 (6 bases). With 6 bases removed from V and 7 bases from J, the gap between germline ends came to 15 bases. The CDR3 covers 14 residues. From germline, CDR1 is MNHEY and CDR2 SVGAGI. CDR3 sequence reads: CASRPRGGPEKLFF. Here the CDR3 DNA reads TGTGCCAGCAGGCCCCGCGGGGGCCCTGAAAAACTGTTTTTT.

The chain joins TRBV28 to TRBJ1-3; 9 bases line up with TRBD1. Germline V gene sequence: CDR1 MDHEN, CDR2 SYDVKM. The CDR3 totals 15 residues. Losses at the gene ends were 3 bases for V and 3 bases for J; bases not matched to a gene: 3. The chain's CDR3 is CASSFQTGGGNTIYF. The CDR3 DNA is TGTGCCAGCAGTTTCCAGACAGGGGGTGGAAACACCATATATTTT.

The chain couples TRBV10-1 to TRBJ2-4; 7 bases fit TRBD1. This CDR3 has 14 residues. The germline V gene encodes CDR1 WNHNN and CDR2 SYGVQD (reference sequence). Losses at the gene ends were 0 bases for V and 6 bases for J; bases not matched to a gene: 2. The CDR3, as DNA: TGCGCCAGCAGTGAGTCCCACAGGGGAAACATTCAGTACTTC. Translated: CASSESHRGNIQYF.

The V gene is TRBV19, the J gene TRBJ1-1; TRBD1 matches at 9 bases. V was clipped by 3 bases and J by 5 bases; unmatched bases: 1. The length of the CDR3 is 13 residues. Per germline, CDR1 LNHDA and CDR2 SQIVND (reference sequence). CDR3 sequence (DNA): TGTGCCAGTAGTATCGGACAGGGGACTGAAGCTTTCTTT. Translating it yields CASSIGQGTEAFF.

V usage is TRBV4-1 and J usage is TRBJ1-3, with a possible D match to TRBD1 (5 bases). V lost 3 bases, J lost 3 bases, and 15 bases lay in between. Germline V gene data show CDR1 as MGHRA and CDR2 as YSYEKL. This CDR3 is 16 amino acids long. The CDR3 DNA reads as TGCGCCAGCAGCCATGTGTGGTCAGGGAATGGAAACACCATATATTTT. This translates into CASSHVWSGNGNTIYF.

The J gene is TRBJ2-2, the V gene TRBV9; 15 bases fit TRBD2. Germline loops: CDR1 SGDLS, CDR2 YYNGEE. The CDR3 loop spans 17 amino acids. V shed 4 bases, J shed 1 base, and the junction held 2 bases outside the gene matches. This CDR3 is CASSPGLAGGNTGELFF. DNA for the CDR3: TGTGCCAGCAGCCCGGGACTAGCGGGGGGGAACACCGGGGAGCTGTTTTTT.